These T cell receptor beta chains were read from a single sample in a study of cytomegalovirus exposure and HLA in healthy donors. Sequencing was performed with immunoSEQ multiplex PCR; in TCRdb, only in-frame clones are kept and a portion is missing. The repertoire has around 250,000 clones, around 90% of them found once; the top ten carry 0.37%. The specimen sequenced was PBMCs. Receptors originate from a woman aged 18-29 years in good health and CMV-seronegative. The CDR3 runs from the conserved cysteine through the conserved F or W. A D gene is named only where the DNA matches it firmly. Not all rows give a size; the values are once, few, many and, for expanded clones, a class.

j_call	v_call	d_call	clone_size	cdr3_nt	cdr3_aa
TRBJ1-5	TRBV9	.	.	TGTGCCAGCAGCGAAACAGATGAACAGCCCCAGCATTTT	CASSETDEQPQHF
TRBJ2-1	TRBV6-4	.	once	TGTGCCAGCAGTGACGACTCCGTATCCCTCAATGAGCAGTTCTTC	CASSDDSVSLNEQFF
TRBJ1-4	TRBV28	.	.	TGTGCCAGCAGAGCCGCCTACAGTGCCCCCAATGAAAAACTGTTTTTT	CASRAAYSAPNEKLFF
TRBJ1-6	TRBV11-2	.	.	TGTGCCAGCAGCTTAGTTTGGGGGGACGGTAATTCACCCCTCCACTTT	CASSLVWGDGNSPLHF
TRBJ2-2	TRBV2	.	.	TGTGCCAGCAGGGACATAGGCACCGGGGAGCTGTTTTTT	CASRDIGTGELFF
TRBJ2-2	TRBV5-1	.	.	TGCGCCAGCAGCTTGTCGGGCGGGGCGAACACCGGGGAGCTGTTTTTT	CASSLSGGANTGELFF
TRBJ1-1	TRBV28	.	once	TGTGCCAGCAGCCTTAATGAAGCTTTCTTT	CASSLNEAFF
TRBJ2-1	TRBV27	.	.	TGTGCCAGCAGTTCCTTTAAGATCAGGGGAAAAACTCCTCTAGGCTACAATGAGCAGTTCTTC	CASSSFKIRGKTPLGYNEQFF
TRBJ2-7	TRBV7-9	TRBD1	.	TGTGCCAGCAGCTTCGAACCTACCCGGGACAGGGCGTCCTACGAGCAGTACTTC	CASSFEPTRDRASYEQYF
TRBJ2-3	TRBV6-4	.	once	TGTGCCAGCAGCCCTTACAGGGTGGAGAGCACAGATACGCAGTATTTT	CASSPYRVESTDTQYF
TRBJ1-3	TRBV5-4	.	.	TGTGCCAGCAGCTTTTCAGGGGCGGGCTCTGGAAACACCATATATTTT	CASSFSGAGSGNTIYF
TRBJ1-4	TRBV7-9	TRBD1	.	TGTGCCAGCAGCCAGGGACAGGGGAATGAAAAACTGTTTTTT	CASSQGQGNEKLFF
TRBJ1-4	TRBV6-1	TRBD1	.	TGTGCCAGCACCAAAAGGGGGACAGACGATGAAAAACTGTTTTTT	CASTKRGTDDEKLFF
TRBJ2-7	TRBV11-3	.	.	TGTGCCAGCAGCGCCAGGGGGGCGCGGGAGCAGTACTTC	CASSARGAREQYF
TRBJ2-3	TRBV5-1	.	.	TGCGCCAGCAGCTTGGTAACTGCGGGGGCCTTCACAGATACGCAGTATTTT	CASSLVTAGAFTDTQYF
TRBJ1-4	TRBV5-1	.	once	TGCGCCAGCAGCCCCCAGTTCGATGAAAAACTGTTTTTT	CASSPQFDEKLFF
TRBJ1-5	TRBV15	.	once	TGTGCCACCAGCAGAGATCTGCGGGCTGAGCCCCAGCATTTT	CATSRDLRAEPQHF
TRBJ1-1	TRBV18	.	.	TGTGCCAGCTCACTCCACCGAGGGGGAGACGGAACTGAAGCTTTCTTT	CASSLHRGGDGTEAFF